The 21 T cell receptor beta chains presented below share a single source sample, sequenced in a study of response to subunit inactivated influenza vaccine (dated by TCRdb to the late 2010s). Library prep was done by RT-PCR. Sequencer: Illumina HiSeq 2500. TCRdb passed the public sequencing reads through fastp at Q25 and MiXCR, retaining productive beta sequences. Each record represents a unique CDR3 protein, reported with the most common genes and DNA among its rows. The sample has around 580,000 distinct CDR3 sequences on record, 10% to 15% of them singletons. The top ten constitute roughly 10% of the sample. The sequencing here drew on PBMCs from blood, taken on the day of vaccination. All receptors derive from a middle-aged man who received an inactivated influenza vaccine. Donor details come from another sample of the same person, matched by shared clones.

The sample holds many counts of this clonotype. The chain couples TRBV7-9 to TRBJ1-1, with TRBD1 identical over 7 bases. In germline, CDR1 is SEHNR, CDR2 FQNEAQ (reference sequence). This CDR3 comprises 12 residues. Losses at the gene ends were 4 bases for V and 6 bases for J; bases not matched to a gene: 2. CDR3 sequence (DNA): TGTGCCAGCAGCTACGGGACAGCTGAAGCTTTCTTT. Translating gives CASSYGTAEAFF.

V and J are TRBV20-1 and TRBJ2-7; 9 bases align to TRBD2. Germline values: CDR1 DFQATT, CDR2 SNEGSKA (reference sequence). V was clipped by 2 bases and J by 1 base; unmatched bases: 6. This CDR3 spans 15 amino acids. The CDR3 region is CSARSPTSGSYEQYF. In DNA form, the CDR3 reads TGCAGTGCTAGATCGCCGACTAGCGGATCCTACGAGCAGTACTTC.

This clonotype turned up a few times. V usage is TRBV3-1 and J usage is TRBJ2-7, with 7 positions matching TRBD1. The CDR3 spans 17 residues. CDR1 and CDR2 from the germline V gene are LGHDT and YNNKEL (reference sequence). The V gene end was trimmed by 0 bases and the J gene end by 1 base; junction bases not matched to a gene: 9. DNA of the CDR3: TGTGCCAGCAGCCAAGACCCCCGGACAGGTGATTCCTACGAGCAGTACTTC. As protein: CASSQDPRTGDSYEQYF.

J is TRBJ2-1 and V is TRBV7-9; D not resolved. The CDR3 contains 15 residues. Germline assignment: CDR1 SEHNR and CDR2 FQNEAQ (reference sequence). Trimming stripped 5 bases from V and 6 bases from J, with 17 bases between. CDR3 bases: TGTGCCAGCAGCCCCCCCTCCGGGTGGGGCAATGAGCAGTTCTTC. This encodes CASSPPSGWGNEQFF.

This clonotype showed up many times. The chain combines TRBV5-1 with TRBJ2-4; 8 nucleotides agree with TRBD2. The length of the CDR3 is 16 residues. The trim removed 4 bases at V and 2 bases at J, leaving 8 bases unmatched. Germline values: CDR1 SGHRS, CDR2 YFSETQ. The CDR3 nucleotides read TGCGCCAGCAGCCCCGGGGGGGCCGAAACCAAAAACATTCAGTACTTC. Amino acid sequence: CASSPGGAETKNIQYF. Complete variable domain (other parts from reference TRBV5-1 and TRBJ2-4): KAGVTQTPRYLIKTRGQQVTLSCSPISGHRSVSWYQQTPGQGLQFLFEYFSETQRNKGNFPGRFSGRQFSNSRSEMNVSTLELGDSALYLCASSPGGAETKNIQYFGAGTRLSVL.

There are a few counts of this clonotype. The chain couples TRBV12-3 or TRBV12-4 to TRBJ1-4, with D perhaps TRBD1 (5 bases). The CDR3 contains 15 residues. The V and J ends lost 5 bases and 7 bases respectively, with 17 bases between them. The CDR3 protein is CASSGTGLAGEKLFF. For the CDR3, the DNA is TGTGCCAGCAGTGGTACGGGACTAGCGGGTGAAAAACTGTTTTTT.

The table lists this clonotype with many counts. This sequence joins TRBV28 and TRBJ2-1; perhaps TRBD1 as D (5 bases). Germline V CDR1 and CDR2: MDHEN, SYDVKM. Trimming took off 6 bases at V and 3 bases at J, with 18 bases between the two ends. This CDR3 is 16 amino acids long. As DNA, the CDR3 is TGTGCCAGCAGGCCCCTTCAGGGAACCGACTACAATGAGCAGTTCTTC. Residues: CASRPLQGTDYNEQFF.

The J gene is TRBJ2-7, the V gene TRBV5-1; TRBD2 might be the D (5 bases). Trimming left V 2 bases short and J 4 bases short, with 10 bases between. Looked up from germline, CDR1 is SGHRS and CDR2 is YFSETQ. The length of the CDR3 is 13 residues. The CDR3 DNA sequence: TGCGCCAGCAGCTTTTTTGAGGGATACGAGCAGTACTTC. Its protein is CASSFFEGYEQYF.

The V gene is TRBV30, the J gene TRBJ1-1, with 7 bases identical to TRBD1. The germline CDR1 and CDR2 sequences are GTSNPN and SVGIG (reference sequence). V was pared by 4 bases and J by 8 bases, with 4 bases of the junction left unmatched. This CDR3 contains 11 residues. The CDR3 sequence is CAWTADREAFF. DNA for the CDR3: TGTGCCTGGACCGCGGACAGGGAAGCTTTCTTT. The full variable domain, in which reference TRBV30 and TRBJ1-1 provide the parts outside the CDR3, is SQTIHQWPATLVQPVGSPLSLECTVEGTSNPNLYWYRQAAGRGLQLLFYSVGIGQISSEVPQNLSASRPQDRQFILSSKKLLLSDSGFYLCAWTADREAFFGQGTRLTVV.

In this sample, this clonotype turned up a few times. The chain employs TRBV7-9 and TRBJ1-2, with 7 bases fitting TRBD1. Trimming removed 4 bases from V and 5 bases from J; junction bases left unmatched: 10. Germline CDR1 is SEHNR and CDR2 is FQNEAQ (reference sequence). The CDR3 length is 15 residues. The CDR3: CASSSRTGRAYGYTF. The CDR3 DNA follows: TGTGCCAGCAGCTCCAGGACAGGACGGGCTTATGGCTACACCTTC.

CDR3: CSARNPGLQETQYF. Written as DNA, the CDR3 is TGCAGTGCCCGAAACCCGGGCCTCCAAGAGACCCAGTACTTC. The chain has TRBV20-1 and TRBJ2-5; D gene uncertain. Germline V gene lookup returns CDR1 DFQATT and CDR2 SNEGSKA (reference sequence). Between the trimmed V and J ends, which lost 6 bases and 1 base, there was a span of 15 bases. CDR3 length: 14 residues.

This clonotype came up a few times. Compared with germline, one end of the junction differs, possibly owing to a read error. This chain connects TRBV20-1 to TRBJ2-1, with TRBD2 identical over 14 bases. The CDR3 runs 11 residues. Germline values: CDR1 DFQATT, CDR2 SNEGSKA (reference sequence). CDR3: CSASRTSGRIF. In DNA form, the CDR3 reads TGCAGTGCTTCCAGGACTAGCGGGAGGATCTTC.

V is TRBV9 and J is TRBJ2-6; perhaps TRBD2 as D (5 bases). The CDR3 consists of 15 residues. Trimming cost V 2 bases and J 0 bases, with 6 bases left between them. Per germline, CDR1 SGDLS and CDR2 YYNGEE. CDR3 sequence: CASSVRDSGANVLTF. The DNA for the CDR3 is TGTGCCAGCAGCGTCCGGGACTCTGGGGCCAACGTCCTGACTTTC.

This clonotype was observed a handful of times. The chain couples TRBV6-5 to TRBJ1-1; D uncertain. Germline loops: CDR1 MNHEY, CDR2 SVGAGI. This CDR3 region has 16 residues. V was cut by 0 bases and J by 0 bases, with 11 bases left in between. In DNA form, the CDR3 reads TGTGCCAGCAGTTACTCCCGGAGTTCGGTGAACACTGAAGCTTTCTTT. It codes for CASSYSRSSVNTEAFF.

This clonotype was detected a few times. The chain carries TRBV12-3 or TRBV12-4 and TRBJ1-6, with 9 bases matching TRBD1. V trimming: 4 bases; J trimming: 8 bases; junction bases outside the gene matches: 9. CDR3 length equals 16 residues. CDR3 sequence (DNA): TGTGCCAGCAGTTCCGGACAGGGGACCTTTCATTCACCCCTCCACTTT. This translates into CASSSGQGTFHSPLHF.

This clonotype has a count of ten or more. This chain uses TRBV24-1 with TRBJ2-3; D not certain. Germline CDR1 reads KGHDR; CDR2 reads SFDVKD. The ends were cut back, 3 bases at V and 6 bases at J, with 15 bases in the middle. The CDR3 runs to 15 residues. The DNA for the CDR3 is TGTGCCACCAGTGATGTTACCGGCCCGGAGGATACGCAGTATTTT. Protein product: CATSDVTGPEDTQYF.

Note on this clonotype: The junction differs from germline at one of its ends, possibly a read error. The V and J genes are TRBV20-1 and TRBJ2-1; perhaps TRBD2 as D (5 bases). Germline loops: CDR1 DFQATT, CDR2 SNEGSKA (reference sequence). The CDR3 extends over 15 amino acids. The CDR3 is CGARGLDGSYNEQFF. The CDR3 nucleotides read TGCGGTGCTAGAGGGCTAGATGGATCCTACAATGAGCAGTTCTTC.

The V and J genes are TRBV15 and TRBJ2-1; unclear D gene. The V gene's germline CDR1 is LNHNV and CDR2 YYDKDF (reference sequence). Between the trimmed V and J ends, which lost 0 bases and 10 bases, there was a span of 16 bases. The CDR3 runs 15 residues. Written as DNA, the CDR3 is TGTGCCACCAGCAGAGATCAAATCGGAGCAAGCGAGCAGTTCTTC. Translating gives CATSRDQIGASEQFF. Combining the CDR3 with reference TRBV15 and TRBJ2-1 gives the whole variable domain DAMVIQNPRYQVTQFGKPVTLSCSQTLNHNVMYWYQQKSSQAPKLLFHYYDKDFNNEADTPDNFQSRRPNTSFCFLDIRSPGLGDTAMYLCATSRDQIGASEQFFGPGTRLTVL.

This clonotype was counted ten times or more. J is TRBJ2-1 and V is TRBV29-1, with TRBD2 matching 7 bases. The V gene end was trimmed by 3 bases and the J gene end by 4 bases; junction bases not matched to a gene: 6. The CDR3 contains 14 residues. Germline V gives CDR1 SQVTM, CDR2 ANQGSEA. The CDR3 region has the DNA TGCAGCGTTGAGTGGCGGGAGATTTACAATGAGCAGTTCTTC. This translates into CSVEWREIYNEQFF.

The rearrangement uses TRBV7-9 and TRBJ2-1; D is unresolved. Germline-derived CDR1 and CDR2 are SEHNR and FQNEAQ (reference sequence). The CDR3 has 17 amino acids. Trimming cost V 5 bases and J 0 bases, with 17 bases left between them. The CDR3: CASSVGPTLSSYNEQFF. The CDR3 DNA is TGTGCCAGCAGCGTCGGACCCACCCTGAGCTCCTACAATGAGCAGTTCTTC.

This clonotype was seen only a few times. CDR3 sequence: CASSLWTGPTYEQYF. CDR3 nucleotide sequence: TGTGCCAGCAGTTTATGGACAGGGCCCACCTACGAGCAGTACTTC. The V gene is TRBV28, the J gene TRBJ2-7; TRBD1 matches 7 bases. CDR1 is MDHEN and CDR2 is SYDVKM in the germline V gene. CDR3 length equals 15 residues. With 0 bases clipped from V and 2 bases from J, the junction kept 4 bases outside the gene matches.